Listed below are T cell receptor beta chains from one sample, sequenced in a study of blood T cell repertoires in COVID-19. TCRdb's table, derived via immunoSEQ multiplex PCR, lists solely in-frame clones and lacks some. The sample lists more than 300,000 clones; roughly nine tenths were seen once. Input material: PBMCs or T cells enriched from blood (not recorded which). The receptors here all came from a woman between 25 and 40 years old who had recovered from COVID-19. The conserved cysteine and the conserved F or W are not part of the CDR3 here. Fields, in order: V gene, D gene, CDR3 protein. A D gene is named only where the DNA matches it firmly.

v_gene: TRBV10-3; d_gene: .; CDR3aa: AIKNRGNTEAF
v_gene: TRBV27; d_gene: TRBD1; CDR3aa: ASSHRTGGGYT
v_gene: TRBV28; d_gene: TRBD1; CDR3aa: ASSPSGTGWYGYT
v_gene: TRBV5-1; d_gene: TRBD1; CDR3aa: ASSLTGGGEKLF
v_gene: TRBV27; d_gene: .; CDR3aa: ASSSDRYGYT
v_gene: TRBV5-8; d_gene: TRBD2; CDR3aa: ASSSSLTSGITGELF
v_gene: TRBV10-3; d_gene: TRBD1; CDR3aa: AISESQGVTGTEAF
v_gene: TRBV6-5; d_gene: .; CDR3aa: ASSYTFRGYEQY
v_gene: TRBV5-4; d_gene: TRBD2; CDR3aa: ASSLRAGRTGELF
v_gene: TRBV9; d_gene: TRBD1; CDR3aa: ASSVGGQGARNTEAF
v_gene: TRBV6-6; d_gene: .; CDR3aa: ASSLRDGYGYT
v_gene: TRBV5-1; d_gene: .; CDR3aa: ASSPTSSHPYEQY
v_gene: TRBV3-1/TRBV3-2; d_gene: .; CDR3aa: ASSQDIPSAEYNEQF
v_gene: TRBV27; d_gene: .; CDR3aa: ASSPRLATLNGPDTQY
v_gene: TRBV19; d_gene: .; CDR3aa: ATNVGGGLYGYT
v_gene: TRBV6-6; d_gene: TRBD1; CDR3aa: ASSPTGGVIMNTEAF
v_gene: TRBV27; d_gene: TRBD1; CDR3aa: ASSPYRGRDQPQH
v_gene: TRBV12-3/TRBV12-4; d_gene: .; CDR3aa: ASSSQGETQY
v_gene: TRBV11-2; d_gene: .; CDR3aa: ASSPEGGGYNEQF
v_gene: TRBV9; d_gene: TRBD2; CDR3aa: ASSVNGLAGEGNEQF
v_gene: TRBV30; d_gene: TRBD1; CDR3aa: AWSVAGTGNSPLH
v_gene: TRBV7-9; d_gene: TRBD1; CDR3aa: ASSVGRGDRRYEQY
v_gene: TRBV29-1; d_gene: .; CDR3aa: SVAPGQFGYT
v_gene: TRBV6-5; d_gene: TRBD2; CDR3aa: ASSYSGGRYEQY
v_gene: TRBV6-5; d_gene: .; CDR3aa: ASRKGLSNQPQH
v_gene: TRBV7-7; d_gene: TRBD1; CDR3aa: ASSSGTGAGYEQY
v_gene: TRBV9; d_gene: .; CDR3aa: ASTQSGSGNTIY
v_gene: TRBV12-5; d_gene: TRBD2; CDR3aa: ASGLVLAGRVDTQY
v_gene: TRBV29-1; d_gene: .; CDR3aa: SVDPNSGNAF
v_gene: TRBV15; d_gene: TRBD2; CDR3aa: ATSRAIAGTLRLEQF
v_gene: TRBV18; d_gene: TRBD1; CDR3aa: ASSPLQGFPRNTIY
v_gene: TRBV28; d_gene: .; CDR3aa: ASSWTATNYGYT
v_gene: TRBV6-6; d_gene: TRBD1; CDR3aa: ASCVGGWEETQY
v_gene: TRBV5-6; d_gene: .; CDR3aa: ASSLASFTEQF
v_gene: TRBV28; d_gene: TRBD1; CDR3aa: ASSLSSWTGHYGYT
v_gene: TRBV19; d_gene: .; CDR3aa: ASHEGSRWR
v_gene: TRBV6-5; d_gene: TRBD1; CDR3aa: ASSPQGSGETQY
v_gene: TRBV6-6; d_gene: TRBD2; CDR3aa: ASSPGTSGSGASSYNEQF
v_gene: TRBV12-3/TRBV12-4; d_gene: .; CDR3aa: ASSYRGGSGYT
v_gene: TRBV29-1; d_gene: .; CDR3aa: SGWEGYGYT
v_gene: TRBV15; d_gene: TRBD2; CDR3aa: ATSRDLLAGATGELF
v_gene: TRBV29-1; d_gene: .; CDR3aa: SVGLASTYEQY
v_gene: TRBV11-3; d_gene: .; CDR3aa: ASSKGGLAVYNEQF
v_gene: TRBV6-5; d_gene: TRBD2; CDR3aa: ASSYDSSGGETQY
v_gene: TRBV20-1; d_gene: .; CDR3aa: SAYSGVGYT
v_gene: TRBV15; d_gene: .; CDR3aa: ATSRDPHFLAQY
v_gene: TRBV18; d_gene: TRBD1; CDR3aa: ASSPRVDRGLVTEAF
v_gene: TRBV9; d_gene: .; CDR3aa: ASSVDGQGSYT
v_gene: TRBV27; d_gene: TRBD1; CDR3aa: ASSYGTASEQY
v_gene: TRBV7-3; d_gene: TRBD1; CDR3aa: ASSLGTASYEQY
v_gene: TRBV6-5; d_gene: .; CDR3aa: ASKVEASGTDTQY
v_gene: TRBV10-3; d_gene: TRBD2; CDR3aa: AIGASGNENEQF
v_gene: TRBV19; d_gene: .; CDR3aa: ASGTFEGNTIY
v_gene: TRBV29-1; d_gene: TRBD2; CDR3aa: SARGGSYEQY
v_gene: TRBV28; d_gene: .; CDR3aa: ASSSRHLVEQY